This is a list of T cell receptor beta chains from one sample in a study of response to subunit inactivated influenza vaccine. TCRdb re-derived calls from the RT-PCR reads in MiXCR, one entry per CDR3 protein. The table lists about 540,000 distinct CDR3 sequences, roughly 23% of them singletons. Another study also made use of these data, one on T cells expressing NK-cell markers.

The sequences come from CD4+ T cells sorted from PBMCs, collected 12 days after vaccination. The receptors stem from a man aged 45-60 years who received an inactivated influenza vaccine. CDR3s include the opening cysteine and the closing phenylalanine or tryptophan. A D gene is named only where the DNA matches it firmly. Clone size is stated in some rows and not others, as once, few, many or a class when expanded.

d_call: NA; j_call: TRBJ2-1; v_call: TRBV11-2; clone_size: few; cdr3_aa: CASSPRQSLGSSYNEQFF; cdr3_nt: TGTGCCAGCAGCCCCCGTCAGAGTTTGGGGAGCTCCTACAATGAGCAGTTCTTC
d_call: TRBD1; j_call: TRBJ1-5; v_call: TRBV6-1; clone_size: NA; cdr3_aa: CASRTTGAGQPQHF; cdr3_nt: TGTGCCAGCAGAACGACAGGGGCTGGACAGCCCCAGCATTTT
d_call: NA; j_call: TRBJ2-5; v_call: TRBV5-5; clone_size: few; cdr3_aa: CASSFRPVKETQYF; cdr3_nt: TGTGCCAGCAGCTTCCGCCCTGTAAAGGAGACCCAGTACTTC
d_call: NA; j_call: TRBJ2-1; v_call: TRBV3-1; clone_size: few; cdr3_aa: CASSQVAPRGRSGNEQFF; cdr3_nt: TGTGCCAGCAGCCAAGTAGCTCCCAGGGGCCGATCGGGAAATGAGCAGTTCTTC
d_call: TRBD1; j_call: TRBJ1-1; v_call: TRBV18; clone_size: NA; cdr3_aa: CASSPGQVATEAFF; cdr3_nt: TGTGCCAGCTCACCGGGACAGGTGGCCACTGAAGCTTTCTTT
d_call: NA; j_call: TRBJ2-7; v_call: TRBV7-8; clone_size: NA; cdr3_aa: CASSLTGTNYEQYF; cdr3_nt: TGTGCCAGCAGCTTAACGGGAACAAACTACGAGCAGTACTTC
d_call: TRBD1; j_call: TRBJ2-1; v_call: TRBV30; clone_size: many; cdr3_aa: CAWRRDRGLNEQFF; cdr3_nt: TGTGCCTGGAGAAGGGACAGGGGGCTTAATGAGCAGTTCTTC
d_call: NA; j_call: TRBJ1-5; v_call: TRBV6-1; clone_size: NA; cdr3_aa: CASSGVRYQPQHF; cdr3_nt: TGTGCCAGCAGTGGGGTTCGGTATCAGCCCCAGCATTTT
d_call: TRBD1; j_call: TRBJ2-7; v_call: TRBV20-1; clone_size: NA; cdr3_aa: CSATRTGGSEQYF; cdr3_nt: TGCAGTGCTACCAGGACAGGGGGCAGCGAGCAGTACTTC
d_call: TRBD1; j_call: TRBJ2-3; v_call: TRBV14; clone_size: once; cdr3_aa: CASSQVTGGLRDTQYF; cdr3_nt: TGTGCCAGCAGCCAAGTTACAGGGGGTTTACGAGATACGCAGTATTTT
d_call: TRBD2; j_call: TRBJ2-1; v_call: TRBV6-2/TRBV6-3; clone_size: few; cdr3_aa: CASSYSAGGLSYNEQFF; cdr3_nt: TGTGCCAGCAGTTACTCGGCGGGAGGCCTCTCCTACAATGAGCAGTTCTTC
d_call: NA; j_call: TRBJ2-2; v_call: TRBV28; clone_size: few; cdr3_aa: CASSSAAGISGELFF; cdr3_nt: TGTGCCAGCAGTTCTGCGGCAGGGATCTCCGGGGAGCTGTTTTTT
d_call: TRBD1; j_call: TRBJ1-5; v_call: TRBV4-2; clone_size: NA; cdr3_aa: CASSLRDRDNQPQHF; cdr3_nt: TGTGCCAGCAGCCTCCGGGACAGGGACAATCAGCCCCAGCATTTT
d_call: NA; j_call: TRBJ2-5; v_call: TRBV6-1; clone_size: NA; cdr3_aa: CASSERQFQETQYF; cdr3_nt: TGTGCCAGCAGTGAACGACAGTTCCAAGAGACCCAGTACTTC
d_call: NA; j_call: TRBJ1-2; v_call: TRBV3-1; clone_size: few; cdr3_aa: CASMGGSNYGYTF; cdr3_nt: TGTGCCAGCATGGGTGGATCCAACTATGGCTACACCTTC
d_call: NA; j_call: TRBJ1-6; v_call: TRBV10-2; clone_size: many; cdr3_aa: CASSFSGSGDSPLHF; cdr3_nt: TGCGCCAGCAGTTTTTCCGGGTCTGGCGATTCACCCCTCCACTTT
d_call: TRBD1; j_call: TRBJ2-4; v_call: TRBV12-3/TRBV12-4; clone_size: NA; cdr3_aa: CASTQGVPPDIQYF; cdr3_nt: TGTGCCAGCACCCAGGGGGTACCTCCGGACATTCAGTACTTC
d_call: NA; j_call: TRBJ1-1; v_call: TRBV3-1; clone_size: NA; cdr3_aa: CASSGTQNTEAFF; cdr3_nt: TGTGCCAGCAGCGGGACACAGAACACTGAAGCTTTCTTT
d_call: NA; j_call: TRBJ2-7; v_call: TRBV3-1; clone_size: NA; cdr3_aa: CASSLHGQGNEQYF; cdr3_nt: TGTGCCAGCAGCCTACACGGCCAAGGCAACGAGCAGTACTTC
d_call: NA; j_call: TRBJ1-4; v_call: TRBV7-8; clone_size: few; cdr3_aa: CASSLAARNSNEKLFF; cdr3_nt: TGTGCCAGCAGCTTAGCCGCCAGAAATTCTAATGAAAAACTGTTTTTT
d_call: TRBD1; j_call: TRBJ1-4; v_call: TRBV6-5; clone_size: few; cdr3_aa: CASSLTGGEGEKLFF; cdr3_nt: TGTGCCAGCAGTTTAACAGGGGGAGAGGGTGAAAAACTGTTTTTT
d_call: TRBD1; j_call: TRBJ1-6; v_call: TRBV29-1; clone_size: NA; cdr3_aa: CSARQGARSPLHF; cdr3_nt: TGCAGCGCAAGACAGGGGGCGAGGTCACCCCTCCACTTT
d_call: NA; j_call: TRBJ2-5; v_call: TRBV7-9; clone_size: NA; cdr3_aa: CASSQREVETQYF; cdr3_nt: TGTGCCAGCAGCCAAAGGGAGGTGGAGACCCAGTACTTC
d_call: NA; j_call: TRBJ1-1; v_call: TRBV20-1; clone_size: few; cdr3_aa: CSASRVNTEAFF; cdr3_nt: TGCAGTGCTTCCAGGGTGAACACTGAAGCTTTCTTT
d_call: NA; j_call: TRBJ2-1; v_call: TRBV6-1; clone_size: NA; cdr3_aa: CASSGWARDEQFF; cdr3_nt: TGTGCCAGCAGCGGCTGGGCTAGAGATGAGCAGTTCTTC
d_call: NA; j_call: TRBJ2-3; v_call: TRBV7-9; clone_size: many; cdr3_aa: CASSLTGFTDTQYF; cdr3_nt: TGTGCCAGCAGCCTGACCGGGTTCACAGATACGCAGTATTTT
d_call: NA; j_call: TRBJ2-7; v_call: TRBV5-1; clone_size: NA; cdr3_aa: CASSDIPPHEQYF; cdr3_nt: TGCGCCAGCAGTGACATCCCCCCTCACGAGCAGTACTTC
d_call: NA; j_call: TRBJ2-6; v_call: TRBV5-1; clone_size: NA; cdr3_aa: CASSWGPGSGANVLTF; cdr3_nt: TGCGCCAGCAGCTGGGGCCCGGGATCTGGGGCCAACGTCCTGACTTTC
d_call: TRBD2; j_call: TRBJ2-7; v_call: TRBV7-2; clone_size: many; cdr3_aa: CASSLSGGAYEQYF; cdr3_nt: TGTGCCAGCAGCTTATCCGGGGGGGCCTACGAGCAGTACTTC
d_call: NA; j_call: TRBJ2-1; v_call: TRBV18; clone_size: NA; cdr3_aa: CASSQTGGVRYNEQFF; cdr3_nt: TGTGCCAGCTCACAAACCGGGGGTGTTCGGTACAATGAGCAGTTCTTC
d_call: TRBD2; j_call: TRBJ2-1; v_call: TRBV27; clone_size: NA; cdr3_aa: CASSLASPSGRTYNEQFF; cdr3_nt: TGTGCCAGCAGTTTAGCGAGCCCAAGCGGGAGGACCTACAATGAGCAGTTCTTC
d_call: NA; j_call: TRBJ1-1; v_call: TRBV20-1; clone_size: NA; cdr3_aa: CSARDPDGEAFF; cdr3_nt: TGCAGTGCTAGAGATCCCGACGGTGAAGCTTTCTTT
d_call: TRBD2; j_call: TRBJ2-1; v_call: TRBV7-6; clone_size: NA; cdr3_aa: CASSLEAGTIDEQFF; cdr3_nt: TGTGCCAGCAGCTTAGAGGCAGGGACTATTGATGAGCAGTTCTTC
d_call: NA; j_call: TRBJ1-1; v_call: TRBV6-1; clone_size: NA; cdr3_aa: CASRARGGYSTEAFF; cdr3_nt: TGTGCCAGCAGAGCACGAGGGGGGTATTCGACTGAAGCTTTCTTT
d_call: NA; j_call: TRBJ2-7; v_call: TRBV5-5; clone_size: few; cdr3_aa: CASSLAGNSHYEQYF; cdr3_nt: TGTGCCAGCAGCTTGGCCGGCAATAGCCACTACGAGCAGTACTTC
d_call: TRBD2; j_call: TRBJ2-1; v_call: TRBV4-2; clone_size: NA; cdr3_aa: CASSPTGAAGANEQFF; cdr3_nt: TGTGCCAGCAGCCCTACCGGAGCAGCGGGAGCGAACGAGCAGTTCTTC
d_call: TRBD1; j_call: TRBJ1-2; v_call: TRBV3-1; clone_size: NA; cdr3_aa: CASSQDGGQGLSAGYTF; cdr3_nt: TGTGCCAGCAGCCAAGATGGAGGACAGGGTCTCTCGGCAGGCTACACCTTC
d_call: NA; j_call: TRBJ2-7; v_call: TRBV12-3/TRBV12-4; clone_size: few; cdr3_aa: CASSERDQGRLVEYF; cdr3_nt: TGTGCCAGCAGTGAGAGGGATCAGGGTAGGCTAGTGGAGTACTTC
d_call: NA; j_call: TRBJ1-1; v_call: TRBV5-1; clone_size: NA; cdr3_aa: CASSLVGTNTEAFF; cdr3_nt: TGCGCCAGCAGCTTGGTTGGGACGAACACTGAAGCTTTCTTT
d_call: TRBD2; j_call: TRBJ2-3; v_call: TRBV10-2; clone_size: NA; cdr3_aa: CASSRLAGSGTDTQYF; cdr3_nt: TGCGCCAGCAGCCGACTAGCGGGATCCGGCACAGATACGCAGTATTTT
d_call: TRBD2; j_call: TRBJ2-7; v_call: TRBV20-1; clone_size: NA; cdr3_aa: CSAREASGRTSYEQYF; cdr3_nt: TGCAGTGCTAGAGAAGCTAGCGGGAGGACCTCCTACGAGCAGTACTTC
d_call: NA; j_call: TRBJ2-1; v_call: TRBV7-9; clone_size: NA; cdr3_aa: CASRRDSEYNEQFF; cdr3_nt: TGTGCCAGCAGGCGGGACAGCGAGTACAATGAGCAGTTCTTC
d_call: TRBD1; j_call: TRBJ2-5; v_call: TRBV5-1; clone_size: many; cdr3_aa: CASSRGQGDETQYF; cdr3_nt: TGCGCCAGCAGCAGGGGACAGGGGGATGAGACCCAGTACTTC
d_call: TRBD2; j_call: TRBJ2-1; v_call: TRBV6-5; clone_size: once; cdr3_aa: CASSYSGGGSSYNEQFF; cdr3_nt: TGTGCCAGCAGTTACTCCGGCGGGGGAAGCTCCTACAATGAGCAGTTCTTC
d_call: NA; j_call: TRBJ2-7; v_call: TRBV2; clone_size: NA; cdr3_aa: CASSGAVYEQYF; cdr3_nt: TGTGCCAGCAGTGGAGCGGTTTACGAGCAGTACTTC
d_call: NA; j_call: TRBJ2-7; v_call: TRBV24-1; clone_size: NA; cdr3_aa: CATSAPGGKQYF; cdr3_nt: TGTGCCACCAGTGCTCCAGGGGGGAAGCAGTACTTC
d_call: NA; j_call: TRBJ2-1; v_call: TRBV12-3/TRBV12-4; clone_size: NA; cdr3_aa: CASSSNGAPYNEQFF; cdr3_nt: TGTGCCAGCAGTTCTAACGGGGCGCCTTACAATGAGCAGTTCTTC